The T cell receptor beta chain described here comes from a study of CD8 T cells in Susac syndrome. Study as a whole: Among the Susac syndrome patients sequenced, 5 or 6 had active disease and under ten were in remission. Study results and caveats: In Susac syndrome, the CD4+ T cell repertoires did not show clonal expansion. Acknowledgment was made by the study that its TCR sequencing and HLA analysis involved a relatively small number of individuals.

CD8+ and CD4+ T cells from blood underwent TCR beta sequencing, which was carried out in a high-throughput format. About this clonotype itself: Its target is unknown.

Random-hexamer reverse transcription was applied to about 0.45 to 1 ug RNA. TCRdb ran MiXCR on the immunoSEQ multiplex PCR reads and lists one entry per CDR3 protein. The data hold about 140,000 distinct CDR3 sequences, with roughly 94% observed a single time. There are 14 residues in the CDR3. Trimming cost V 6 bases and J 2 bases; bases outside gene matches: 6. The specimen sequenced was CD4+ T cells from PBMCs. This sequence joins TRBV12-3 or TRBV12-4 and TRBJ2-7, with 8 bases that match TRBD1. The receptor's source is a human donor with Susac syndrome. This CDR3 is CASRGTGAPYEQYF. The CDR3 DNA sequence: TGTGCCAGCAGGGGGACAGGCGCACCCTACGAGCAGTACTTC.